This TCR beta chain comes out of a study of shared clonotypes between healthy human individuals. Study details: Researchers drew samples from two women and three men aged 18 to 49. Whole-study results and caveats: Having only a few donors restricted how much genetic and exposure-history diversity was captured.

Genomic DNA of every subset was divided equally among multiple immunoSEQ plates. The table came from immunoSEQ multiplex PCR; TCRdb's copy has only in-frame clones and leaves some out. Of over 400,000 clones in the sample, around 85% were seen once. As for this clone: No antigen is known for it.

Trimming took off 6 bases at V and 3 bases at J, with 12 bases between the two ends. CDR1 and CDR2 (germline): SNHLY, FYNNEI. The CDR3 covers 13 residues. The chain carries TRBV2 and TRBJ2-7; D remains ambiguous. The specimen sequenced was PBMCs. This clonotype was sampled from a middle-aged woman in good health. Some clones in this sample may be carry-over from other donors' samples. Here the CDR3 DNA reads TGTGCCAGCAGGGCCCAGGTGTTCTACGAGCAGTACTTC. The encoded protein is CASRAQVFYEQYF.